This paragraph reports one TCR beta chain. Its binding antigen is unknown. Nothing much larger sits one base from this clone, and base qualities are not available. Via the germline V gene (reference sequence), CDR1 is SGHNT and CDR2 YYREEE. Taken from cysteine to phenylalanine, the CDR3 has 13 residues. Left in the record is the CDR3 DNA by itself, 39 bases read in frame from the first base. At the junction V is shortened by 5 bases and J by 1 base, with 10 bases in between. This sample is drawn from a study of blood T cell repertoires in COVID-19 (TCRdb year 2020). With regard to the full study: The collaborator samples originated in the United States, Italy and Spain and spanned the acute and convalescent phases of COVID-19. The prospective study material was composed of cDNA or gDNA derived from T cells, B-cell-depleted T cells, or PBMCs. Deeply sampled blood TCRbeta repertoires from subjects exposed to, actively infected with, or recovered from COVID-19 were included in the dataset. The repertoires were released in a freely available public database intended as a resource for research on the immune response to SARS-CoV-2. Where available, HLA class I and class II types were taken from metadata supplied by the sample provider and were not determined by assay-based typing. The samples were drawn from the first 160 participants of the ongoing ImmuneRACE study and from 1,254 subjects provided by 6 global collaborators. Sample metadata almost always included a de-identified subject ID, COVID-19 status, age in years and sex.

TCRbeta CDR3 regions were amplified from genomic DNA using the immunoSEQ Assay, a bias-controlled multiplex PCR. The authors' analysis ran thus. The number of nucleated cells in each sample was estimated by amplification of reference gene primers within the assay. To quantify the absolute abundance of each unique TCRbeta CDR3 rearrangement, sequence reads were collapsed and filtered. For each sample, productive Simpson clonality was calculated as the square root of Simpson's diversity index over productive rearrangements. TCRdb took this table from immuneACCESS and kept in-frame rearrangements with V and J called. Such tables lack part of the clones; where checked against another copy, unresolved V genes explain under half of the gap, and the rest is unexplained. The V and J calls and the clone size are those of that table, but D and trimming were determined from the DNA. The sample table shows some 300,000 clones, and over 80% are seen once. Around 4% of the sample is taken by the ten largest.

Each collaborating institution followed its own protocols to collect whole blood in K2EDTA tubes. For TCRbeta analysis, collaborators shipped samples as frozen whole blood, isolated PBMCs, or DNA extracted from either of those sample types. Summary of the overall study and its limitations: How much clinical and demographic metadata was included differed by source and by participant, and the metadata was provided uncurated.

The sequence is built from TRBV5-4 and TRBJ2-7; TRBD2 might be the D gene, on 5 matching bases. The source of this sequence is a woman aged 45-60 years with active or convalescent COVID-19. The sample was peripheral blood. The CDR3 here reads CASRPTSSYEQYF. The base sequence is TGTGCCAGCAGGCCCACTAGTTCCTACGAGCAGTACTTC.